The clone carrying this T cell receptor (beta chain) was detected ten times or more. Its antigen remains unknown. This record belongs to a study of blood T cells in healthy people across ages. Study-level points and caveats: Observed TCR beta diversity showed a strong correlation with the percentage of naive T cells as measured by flow cytometry.

A sample-barcoded 5' primer and a J-beta primer mix were used in a second PCR of roughly 6 to 11 cycles. TCRdb processed the 5' RACE reads anew with MiXCR; each CDR3 protein has one entry. The table shows fewer than 750,000 distinct CDR3 sequences, with over 40% occurring only once. This CDR3 comprises 14 residues. Germline V gene sequence: CDR1 SGHTA, CDR2 FQGNSA. Trimming removed 1 base at V and 4 bases at J, with 10 bases between. Sample: blood. The sequence was collected from a woman of 80 years or more in good health. The chain employs TRBV7-2 and TRBJ2-5; a possible D gene is TRBD1 (5 bases). CDR3 in amino acids: CASSLDQGAETQYF. DNA for the CDR3: TGTGCCAGCAGCTTAGACCAGGGTGCAGAGACCCAGTACTTC. The full variable domain, completed using reference TRBV7-2 and TRBJ2-5, is GAGVSQSPSNKVTEKGKDVELRCDPISGHTALYWYRQSLGQGLEFLIYFQGNSAPDKSGLPSDRFSAERTGGSVSTLTIQRTQQEDSAVYLCASSLDQGAETQYFGPGTRLLVL.